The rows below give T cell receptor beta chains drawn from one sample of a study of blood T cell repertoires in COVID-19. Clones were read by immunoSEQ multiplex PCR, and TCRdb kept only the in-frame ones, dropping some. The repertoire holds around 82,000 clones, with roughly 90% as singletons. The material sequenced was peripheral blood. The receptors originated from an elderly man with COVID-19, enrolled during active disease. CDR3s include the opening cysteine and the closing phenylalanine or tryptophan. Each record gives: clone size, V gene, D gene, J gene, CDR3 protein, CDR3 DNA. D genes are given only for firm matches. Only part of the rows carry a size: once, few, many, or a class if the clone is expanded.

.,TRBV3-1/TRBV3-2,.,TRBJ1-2,CASSQDLRGRGYGYTF,TGTGCCAGCAGCCAAGATTTAAGAGGGCGCGGCTATGGCTACACCTTC
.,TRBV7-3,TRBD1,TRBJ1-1,CASSSRQGGTEAFF,TGTGCCAGCAGCTCCCGACAGGGAGGCACTGAAGCTTTCTTT
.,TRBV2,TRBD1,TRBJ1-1,CASSLTGQAHTEAFF,TGTGCCAGCAGTCTGACCGGACAGGCCCACACTGAAGCTTTCTTT
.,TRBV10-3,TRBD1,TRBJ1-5,CATRTGGDQPQHF,TGTGCCACCCGGACAGGGGGCGATCAGCCCCAGCATTTT
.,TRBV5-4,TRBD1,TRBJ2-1,CASSRRTGGLRKNEQFF,TGTGCCAGCAGCCGCCGGACAGGGGGCCTTAGGAAGAATGAGCAGTTCTTC
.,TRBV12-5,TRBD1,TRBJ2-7,CASGLIVSRGPPYEQYF,TGTGCTAGTGGTTTGATAGTCTCCAGGGGGCCTCCCTACGAGCAGTACTTC
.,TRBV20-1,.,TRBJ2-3,CSASTSRADTQYF,TGCAGTGCTAGTACTTCTCGCGCAGATACGCAGTATTTT
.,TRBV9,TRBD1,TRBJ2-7,CASSVAGTGGSEQYF,TGTGCCAGCAGCGTAGCCGGGACAGGGGGCAGCGAGCAGTACTTC
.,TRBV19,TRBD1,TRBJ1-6,CASSPTYRGAGSPLHF,TGTGCCAGTAGTCCGACCTACAGGGGCGCTGGGTCACCCCTCCACTTT
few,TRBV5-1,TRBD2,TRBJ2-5,CASSFGTRQSETQYF,TGCGCCAGCAGCTTCGGGACTAGACAATCAGAGACCCAGTACTTC
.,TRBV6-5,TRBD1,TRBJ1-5,CASRVSGTDNQPQHF,TGTGCCAGCAGGGTTAGTGGGACAGACAATCAGCCCCAGCATTTT
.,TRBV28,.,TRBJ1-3,CASSSRGSGNTIYF,TGTGCCAGCAGTTCCCGGGGCTCTGGAAACACCATATATTTT
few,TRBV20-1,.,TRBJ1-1,CSASRGGGVTEAFF,TGCAGTGCTAGTAGAGGGGGGGGAGTCACTGAAGCTTTCTTT
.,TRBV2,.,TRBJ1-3,CASSRRGSGNTIYF,TGTGCCAGCAGCCGAAGGGGCTCTGGAAACACCATATATTTT
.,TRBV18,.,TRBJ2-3,CASSPPSADTQYF,TGTGCCAGCTCACCACCTTCCGCAGATACGCAGTATTTT
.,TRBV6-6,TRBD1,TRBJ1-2,CASGSADRSGGYGYTF,TGTGCCAGCGGGTCCGCGGACAGGTCCGGGGGCTATGGCTACACCTTC
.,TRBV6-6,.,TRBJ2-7,CASSYSMVGGEQYF,TGTGCCAGCAGTTACTCGATGGTGGGAGGCGAGCAGTACTTC
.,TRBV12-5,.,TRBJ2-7,CAYTRTEQYF,TGTGCTTATACGAGAACCGAGCAGTACTTC
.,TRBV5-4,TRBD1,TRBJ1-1,CASSLGGHRGRNTEAFF,TGTGCCAGCAGCTTGGGGGGACACAGGGGACGGAACACTGAAGCTTTCTTT
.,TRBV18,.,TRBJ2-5,CASSPEGARQETQYF,TGTGCCAGCTCACCGGAGGGGGCTCGCCAAGAGACCCAGTACTTC
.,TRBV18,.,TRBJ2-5,CASSPVEVQETQYF,TGTGCCAGCTCACCAGTCGAGGTTCAAGAGACCCAGTACTTC
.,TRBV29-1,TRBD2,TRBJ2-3,CSALTPTSGPTDTQYF,TGCAGCGCCCTAACCCCGACTAGCGGGCCCACAGATACGCAGTATTTT
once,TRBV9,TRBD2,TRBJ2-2,CASSPGLATGELFF,TGTGCCAGCAGCCCCGGACTAGCCACCGGGGAGCTGTTTTTT
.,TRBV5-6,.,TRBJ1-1,CASSPPRGIGAEAFF,TGTGCCAGCAGCCCTCCGCGGGGGATTGGAGCTGAAGCTTTCTTT
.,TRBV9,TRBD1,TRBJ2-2,CASSAGTVTGELFF,TGTGCCAGCAGCGCCGGGACAGTCACCGGGGAGCTGTTTTTT
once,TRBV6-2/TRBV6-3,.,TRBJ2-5,CASSYPGLKETQYF,TGTGCCAGCAGTTACCCGGGACTTAAAGAGACCCAGTACTTC